The TCR beta chain under discussion was sequenced for a study of blood T cell repertoires in COVID-19. In the study overall: There were acute and convalescent COVID-19 samples, and they came from the United States, Italy and Spain. The analysed material was cDNA or gDNA that came from T cells, B-cell-depleted T cells, or PBMCs.

This clone has only a few counts. Other nucleotide sequences in the sample specify the same CDR3. The CDR3 has 14 amino acids. Germline CDR1 SGHKS, CDR2 YYEKEE (reference sequence). V lost 0 bases, J lost 2 bases, and 8 bases lay in between. In the authors' methods: Estimates of nucleated cell counts were drawn from the amplification of reference gene primers. Profiled with immunoSEQ multiplex PCR; TCRdb holds only in-frame clones, not every one. V, J and clone size were drawn from that table, and D and trimming were deduced from the DNA. The sample shows some 80,000 clones, approximately 82% of them seen only once.

The source of this sequence is a woman aged 65 to 85 with acute or convalescent COVID-19. Sequenced sample: peripheral blood. J is TRBJ2-5 and V is TRBV5-5, with a possible D match to TRBD2 (6 bases). The CDR3 is CASSLVGGQETQYF. CDR3 bases: TGTGCCAGCAGCTTGGTGGGGGGTCAAGAGACCCAGTACTTC.